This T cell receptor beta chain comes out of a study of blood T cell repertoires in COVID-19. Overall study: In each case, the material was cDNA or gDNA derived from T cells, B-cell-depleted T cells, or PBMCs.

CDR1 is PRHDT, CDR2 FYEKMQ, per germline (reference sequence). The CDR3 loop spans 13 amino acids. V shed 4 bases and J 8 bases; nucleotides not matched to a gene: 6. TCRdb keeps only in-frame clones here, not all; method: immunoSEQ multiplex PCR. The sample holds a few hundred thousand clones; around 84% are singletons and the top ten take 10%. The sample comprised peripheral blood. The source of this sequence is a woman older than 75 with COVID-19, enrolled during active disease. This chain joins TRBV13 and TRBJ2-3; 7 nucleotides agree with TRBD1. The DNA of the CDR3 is TGTGCCAGCAGCTATGGGACAGAGGGTACGCAGTATTTT. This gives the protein CASSYGTEGTQYF.